Following are 24 T cell receptor beta chains from one sample sequenced in a study of early T cells in non-severe SARS-CoV-2 infection. TCRdb ran MiXCR on the 5' RACE reads and lists one entry per CDR3 protein. The table lists about 58,000 distinct CDR3 sequences, around an eighth of them singletons, with over 3% in the top ten. The source material was whole blood. The source of these receptors is an adult who was a healthcare worker with PCR-confirmed SARS-CoV-2 infection or an uninfected control (not recorded which).

The chain is built from TRBV24-1 and TRBJ2-1, with 10 bases that match TRBD2. With 5 bases clipped from V and 0 bases from J, the junction kept 18 bases outside the gene matches. Germline V gene lookup returns CDR1 KGHDR and CDR2 SFDVKD. The CDR3 contains 21 residues. Here the CDR3 DNA reads TGTGCCACCAGTGCCCACGGAGGGACCAGGAGCGGGAGGGACTCCTACAATGAGCAGTTCTTC. Its translation: CATSAHGGTRSGRDSYNEQFF.

The rearrangement links TRBV13 to TRBJ2-7; TRBD2 agrees at 10 bases. In germline, CDR1 is PRHDT, CDR2 FYEKMQ (reference sequence). CDR3 size: 16 residues. With 5 bases clipped from V and 6 bases from J, the junction kept 13 bases outside the gene matches. CDR3 amino acids: CASSPRLAGTRVEQYF. CDR3 nucleotide sequence: TGTGCCAGCAGCCCACGACTAGCGGGCACCCGAGTCGAGCAGTACTTC.

This clonotype showed up many times. This chain joins TRBV10-3 and TRBJ1-5, with 8 bases identical to TRBD1. V was pared by 2 bases and J by 4 bases, with 10 bases of the junction left unmatched. Per germline, CDR1 ENHRY and CDR2 SYGVKD. The CDR3 has 17 residues. Here the CDR3 DNA reads TGTGCCATCAGTGAGAGCGGCAGGGGGCGCGGAAATCAGCCCCAGCATTTT. This encodes CAISESGRGRGNQPQHF.

The chain couples TRBV6-5 to TRBJ2-1; D may be TRBD2 (6 bases). V lost 2 bases and J lost 0, with 8 bases in between. The CDR3 sequence is 15 residues long. CDR1 is MNHEY, CDR2 SVGAGI, per germline. DNA of the CDR3: TGTGCCAGCAGTTACGGCGGGAACTCCTACAATGAGCAGTTCTTC. It codes for CASSYGGNSYNEQFF.

The J gene is TRBJ2-2, the V gene TRBV6-1; 9 bases map to TRBD2. J lost 5 bases, V lost 10 bases, and 8 bases had no gene match. The germline V gene has CDR1 MNHNS and CDR2 SASEGT. The CDR3 has 14 residues. This chain's CDR3 is CATAMLAGTGELFF. The CDR3 coding sequence is TGTGCCACCGCGATGCTAGCGGGGACCGGGGAGCTGTTTTTT.

This clonotype was seen at least ten times. This chain uses TRBV20-1 with TRBJ2-1; 10 bases line up with TRBD2. The CDR3 runs to 15 residues. The trim removed 6 bases at V and 7 bases at J, leaving 12 bases unmatched. CDR1 and CDR2 from the germline V gene are DFQATT and SNEGSKA (reference sequence). Here the CDR3 reads CSAKFLAGVKNEQFF. The CDR3 region has the DNA TGCAGTGCCAAATTTCTAGCGGGAGTTAAAAATGAGCAGTTCTTC.

Only one count was recorded for this clonotype. V gene TRBV28 combines with J gene TRBJ2-5; TRBD1 matches 8 bases. This CDR3 region has 14 residues. Unmatched junction bases numbered 10, after V lost 7 bases and J lost 6 bases. Germline lookup yields CDR1 MDHEN and CDR2 SYDVKM. CDR3 in DNA: TGTGCCAGCAAAGGGGGGACAGGTCGGCAGACCCAGTACTTC. Translated, it gives CASKGGTGRQTQYF.

This sequence joins TRBV18 and TRBJ1-4; 12 positions match TRBD1. CDR1 is KGHSH and CDR2 is LQKENI in the germline V gene. The junction had 0 bases not matched to a gene; V was cut back by 2 bases and J by 8 bases. The length of the CDR3 is 14 residues. CDR3 protein: CASSPGTGGEKLFF. For the CDR3, the DNA is TGTGCCAGCTCACCAGGGACAGGGGGCGAAAAACTGTTTTTT.

The genes are TRBV15 and TRBJ1-4, with D possibly TRBD1 on 5 matching bases. The CDR3 contains 14 residues. V was clipped by 5 bases and J by 11 bases, with 18 bases between them. CDR1 and CDR2 from the germline V gene are LNHNV and YYDKDF (reference sequence). CDR3: CATSFYRGPGKLFF. In nucleotides, the CDR3 is TGTGCCACCAGCTTCTACCGGGGCCCGGGGAAACTGTTTTTT.

The sample holds many counts of this clonotype. The chain uses TRBV19 and TRBJ2-7, with D hard to call. V shed 4 bases and J shed 2 bases, with 12 bases lying between them. CDR3 length equals 14 residues. Germline CDR1 is LNHDA and CDR2 is SQIVND (reference sequence). The CDR3 bases are TGTGCCAGTAGTAGAACCGGCGTGGCCTACGAGCAGTACTTC. This sequence encodes CASSRTGVAYEQYF.

This clonotype showed up just a few times. V usage is TRBV12-5 and J usage is TRBJ2-1; no reliable D call. V dropped 6 bases and J dropped 5 bases, with 14 bases sitting between them. CDR1 LGHNT and CDR2 FRNRAP come from the germline V gene. The CDR3 runs to 14 residues. Here the CDR3 reads CASGPSDPDNEQFF. CDR3 sequence (DNA): TGTGCTAGTGGCCCCTCGGACCCAGACAATGAGCAGTTCTTC.

This clonotype was seen more than once but under ten times. The chain combines TRBV18 with TRBJ2-1, with 7 bases aligning to TRBD2. V shed 5 bases and J 8 bases; nucleotides not matched to a gene: 9. Germline V gene lookup returns CDR1 KGHSH and CDR2 LQKENI. This CDR3 has 14 amino acids. The CDR3 here is CASSAQREKDEQFF. CDR3 nucleotide sequence: TGTGCCAGCTCAGCCCAGCGGGAAAAGGATGAGCAGTTCTTC.

The chain has TRBV7-9 and TRBJ2-1, with D perhaps TRBD1 (5 bases). Looked up from germline, CDR1 is SEHNR and CDR2 is FQNEAQ (reference sequence). Trimming took 3 bases from V and 9 from J, leaving 9 bases between them. CDR3 length: 12 residues. CDR3 coding DNA: TGTGCCAGCAGCTTGGGGCCGGGTGAGCAGTTCTTC. Amino acids: CASSLGPGEQFF.

The rearrangement joins TRBV25-1 to TRBJ2-3; D possibly uses TRBD1 or TRBD2 (5 bases each). The CDR3 extends over 15 amino acids. V was clipped by 6 bases and J by 0 bases, with 13 bases between them. From germline, CDR1 is MGHDK and CDR2 SYGVNS. CDR3 region: CASRSRDRSTDTQYF. The CDR3 nucleotides read TGTGCCAGCAGAAGCCGGGACCGCAGCACAGATACGCAGTATTTT.

In its sample, this clonotype was seen a few times. The chain carries TRBV29-1 and TRBJ1-3; no firm D call. CDR1 is SQVTM and CDR2 is ANQGSEA in the germline V gene. V dropped 5 bases and J dropped 2 bases, with 10 bases sitting between them. The CDR3 covers 13 residues. The chain's CDR3 is CSVQRGTGNTIYF. CDR3 coding DNA: TGCAGCGTTCAGAGAGGGACTGGAAACACCATATATTTT. Together with reference TRBV29-1 and TRBJ1-3, the CDR3 gives the full variable domain: SAVISQKPSRDICQRGTSLTIQCQVDSQVTMMFWYRQQPGQSLTLIATANQGSEATYESGFVIDKFPISRPNLTFSTLTVSNMSPEDSSIYLCSVQRGTGNTIYFGEGSWLTVV.

There are many counts of this clonotype. The rearrangement uses TRBV6-6 and TRBJ1-4, with D perhaps TRBD1 (6 bases). Trimming removed 2 bases at V and 5 bases at J, with 9 bases between. The CDR3 length is 14 residues. Germline assignment: CDR1 MNHNY and CDR2 SVGAGI (reference sequence). The CDR3 region has the DNA TGTGCCAGCAGTTACCACAGGGACAATGAAAAACTGTTTTTT. The encoded protein is CASSYHRDNEKLFF.

This clonotype was observed many times. V and J are TRBV7-6 and TRBJ2-3; TRBD1 matches at 9 bases. The germline CDR1 and CDR2 sequences are SGHVS and FNYEAQ. CDR3 size: 16 residues. Unmatched junction bases numbered 6, after V lost 5 bases and J lost 0 bases. CDR3: CASSLTGQGSTDTQYF. CDR3 sequence (DNA): TGTGCCAGCAGCCTTACGGGACAGGGTAGCACAGATACGCAGTATTTT.

At least ten counts were recorded for this clonotype. CDR3 loop: CASSYGDYGTDTQYF. The DNA for the CDR3 is TGTGCCAGCAGTTACGGCGACTACGGCACAGATACGCAGTATTTT. The V and J genes are TRBV6-2 or TRBV6-3 and TRBJ2-3; D is perhaps TRBD2 (5 bases). The CDR3 sequence is 15 residues long. In germline, CDR1 is MNHEY, CDR2 SVGEGT. Trimming cost V 2 bases and J 1 base, with 10 bases left between them.

This clonotype showed up many times. V and J are TRBV11-2 and TRBJ2-1; 8 bases line up with TRBD1. Germline loops: CDR1 SGHAT, CDR2 FQNNGV. The ends lost 5 bases at V and 6 bases at J; junction bases unmatched: 6. The CDR3 runs 14 residues. The CDR3, as DNA: TGTGCCAGCAGCCCCACGACAGGGGTCAATGAGCAGTTCTTC. Protein product: CASSPTTGVNEQFF. Full variable domain (remainder filled in from reference TRBV11-2 and TRBJ2-1): EAGVAQSPRYKIIEKRQSVAFWCNPISGHATLYWYQQILGQGPKLLIQFQNNGVVDDSQLPKDRFSAERLKGVDSTLKIQPAKLEDSAVYLCASSPTTGVNEQFFGPGTRLTVL.

This clonotype was seen a handful of times. This chain's CDR3 is CASSERVSTEAFF. The CDR3 DNA reads TGTGCCAGCAGCGAGAGGGTAAGCACTGAAGCTTTCTTT. The chain uses TRBV7-9 and TRBJ1-1; D gene unclear. CDR3 length equals 13 residues. Germline V lookup: CDR1 SEHNR, CDR2 FQNEAQ (reference sequence). V shed 5 bases and J shed 4 bases, with 11 bases lying between them.

In this sample, this clonotype turned up many times. This chain uses TRBV24-1 with TRBJ1-1; tentative D call: TRBD1 (5 bases). This CDR3 is 14 amino acids long. The V and J ends lost 5 bases and 7 bases respectively, with 16 bases between them. Per germline, CDR1 KGHDR and CDR2 SFDVKD. For the CDR3, the DNA is TGTGCCACCAGTGCCACGGGGGAAAATAGTGAAGCTTTCTTT. Amino acid sequence: CATSATGENSEAFF.

This clonotype was seen ten or more times. CDR3 in DNA: TGCAGTCTAGGTGGGGGGACAGGGCGCAACGAGCAGTACTTC. This translates into CSLGGGTGRNEQYF. The chain recombines TRBV20-1 with TRBJ2-7, with TRBD1 matching over 9 bases. J was trimmed by 5 bases and V by 8 bases; bases with no gene match: 13. The CDR3 has 14 residues. Per germline, CDR1 DFQATT and CDR2 SNEGSKA (reference sequence).

V usage is TRBV9 and J usage is TRBJ1-4; a weak D match, TRBD1 (5 bases). The V gene lost 0 bases and the J gene lost 0 bases, with 15 bases spanning the gap. The CDR3 spans 18 residues. Germline V gene lookup returns CDR1 SGDLS and CDR2 YYNGEE. This chain's CDR3 is CASSVDGREGATNEKLFF. The CDR3 nucleotides are TGTGCCAGCAGCGTAGATGGCCGAGAAGGGGCAACTAATGAAAAACTGTTTTTT. The whole variable domain, remainder taken from reference TRBV9 and TRBJ1-4, is DSGVTQTPKHLITATGQRVTLRCSPRSGDLSVYWYQQSLDQGLQFLIQYYNGEERAKGNILERFSAQQFPDLHSELNLSSLELGDSALYFCASSVDGREGATNEKLFFGSGTQLSVL.

The CDR3 region is CASSLLTDLFF. The CDR3 bases are TGTGCCAGCAGCCTCCTAACAGACCTGTTCTTC. J is TRBJ2-1 and V is TRBV3-1; no definite D call. The CDR3 contains 11 residues. Germline lookup yields CDR1 LGHDT and CDR2 YNNKEL (reference sequence). V lost 4 bases to trimming and J lost 15 bases, with 13 bases between them.